This T cell receptor (beta chain) was profiled in a study of shared clonotypes between healthy human individuals (dated by TCRdb to 2020 to 2022). For context, the study as a whole: The cohort comprised a couple of women and a few men aged 18 to 49 years. To estimate repertoire size and how much clonotype sharing occurs between individuals, the study deeply sequenced the blood TCR repertoires of five healthy adults. Leukapheresis yielded between about 0.85 and 10 billion PBMCs per donor. Different laboratories and diverse techniques were used to prepare libraries and sequence TCR repertoires, to increase sequencing depth and limit assay-specific biases. For each donor, CD4 naive and CD4 memory were each run on three plates, CD8 naive on two plates, and CD8 memory on one plate. The investigation overall reported the following: Sharing across several donors was observed for 4.5% to 6.5% of naive CD4, 3% to 3.5% of naive CD8, about 2.3% of memory CD4, and approximately 0.41% of memory CD8 clonotypes. Pairwise subsampling led to the expectation that sequencing depth would affect the degree of clonotype sharing among donors. Rarefaction of sorted-subset datasets indicated incomplete sequencing despite the large sequencing depth. Sampling was limited to blood, and TCR repertoires in tissue likely differ from TCR repertoires in blood. The genetic and exposure-history diversity represented was limited by the small number of donors. Compared with non-shared clonotypes, clonotypes shared by all four sorted-subset donors had higher generation probabilities. Larger estimated clonotype richness was generally found for naive subsets than for memory subsets.

Healthy HIV-negative adults with no recently reported acute infections or vaccinations were included as donors. Every donor was a Caucasian adult living in Nashville, Tennessee, USA. CD4+ T cells were enriched by magnetic negative selection; naive cells were then positively selected on CD45RA, and the negative fraction formed the memory subset. After blood collection by leukapheresis, PBMCs were isolated using Ficoll-Histopaque density gradient centrifugation and then cryopreserved in the vapor phase of liquid nitrogen. Analytical flow cytometry was used to check the purity and quantity of each magnetically sorted T cell population. From each sorted fraction, genomic DNA was isolated and quantified by UV absorbance on a Nanodrop 2000c. For this clone: What this receptor recognizes is not known. Per-base qualities were not stored, and no clone one base away is much larger.

The CDR1 and CDR2 encoded by the germline V gene are SQVTM and ANQGSEA. The CDR3 runs 15 amino acids, cysteine and phenylalanine included. Kept here is only the CDR3 DNA, which spans 45 bases and is read in frame from base 1. The junction shows trimming of 4 bases on V and 0 bases on J, and the gene matches do not reach 4 bases of it. TCR CDR3 regions were amplified from genomic DNA by multiplex PCR using the deep immunoSEQ assay. Genomic DNA extracted from each cell subset was distributed evenly over all wells of several immunoSEQ 96-well plates, and each plate served as one replicate. For sorted subsets, about 210 ng of genomic DNA, equivalent to some 33,000 T cell genomes, went into each replicate PCR. Purified libraries were quantified with a Qubit 3.0 fluorometer, sized on a Bioanalyzer 2100, and re-quantified with the KAPA Library Quantification kit. A separate single-read 150-cycle Illumina NextSeq 550 flow cell was used to sequence each immunoSEQ 96-well plate. The authors processed their data as follows. The immunoSEQ output contained only junctional sequences without quality scores, so filtering could not match that applied to full-length reads. To assign V/J genes and CDR3, sequences were annotated using PyIR, a Python wrapper for IgBLAST v1.9, with IMGT germline references. Reads were removed for weak V/J assignments (E-value above 1e-6), missing CDR3, stop codons, out-of-frame junctions, or ambiguous translated residues. V3J clonotypes were defined by identical inferred V gene, J gene, and CDR3 amino acid sequence. Percentage overlap between repertoires was computed as shared unique clonotypes divided by the size of the smaller repertoire. RTK rarefaction, the Chao1 estimator, and Recon v2.1 estimates of unobserved clonotypes were used to assess repertoire richness. Generation probabilities for all TCRbeta clonotypes obtained by the gDNA method from four donors were computed using OLGA. Not all clones reach the TCRdb copy of this immuneACCESS table, which keeps in-frame sequences only. Checked studies attribute under half of the gap to unresolved V genes and leave the rest unexplained. The D gene and trimming were derived from the DNA, and the V and J assignments and clone size from that table. This sample comprises hundreds of thousands of clones, about 74% of them detected only once. The ten biggest clones cover 1.5% to 2% of the sample.

The receptor comes from a woman in her twenties or thirties in good health. The rearranged segments are TRBV29-1 and TRBJ2-2; TRBD2 aligns with 8 central bases. Sequencing used memory CD4+ T cells sorted from blood. Explained via the paper, the cell subset or site label denotes: CD45RA-negative fraction. The DNA sequence reads TGCAGCGTTGGCGGGGGGTTGGCGAACACCGGGGAGCTGTTTTTT. Protein translation: CSVGGGLANTGELFF.